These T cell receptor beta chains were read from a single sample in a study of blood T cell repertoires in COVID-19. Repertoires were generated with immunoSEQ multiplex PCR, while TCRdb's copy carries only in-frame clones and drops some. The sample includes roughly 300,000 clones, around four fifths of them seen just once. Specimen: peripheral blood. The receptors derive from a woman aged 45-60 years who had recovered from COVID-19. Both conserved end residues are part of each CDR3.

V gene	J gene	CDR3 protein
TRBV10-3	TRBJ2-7	CAISQEDRSGPEQYF
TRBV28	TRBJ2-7	CASSQEGGEQYF
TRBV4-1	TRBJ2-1	CASSQTGTVAYNEQFF
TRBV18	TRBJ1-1	CASSPPQGMGTEAFF
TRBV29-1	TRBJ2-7	CSVGPGGTGNYEQYF
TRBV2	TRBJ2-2	CASGSGQLNTGELFF
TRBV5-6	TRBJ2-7	CASSLWENRVRVGSYEQYF
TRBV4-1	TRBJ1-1	CASSQVRRENTEAFF
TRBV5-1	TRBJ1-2	CASSPWTGDYGYTF
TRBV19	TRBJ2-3	CASSALAGASDTQYF
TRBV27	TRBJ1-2	CASSLGAGAGGYTF
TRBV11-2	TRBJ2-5	CASSLGVRQGETQYF
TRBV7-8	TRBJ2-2	CASSFSGETNTGELFF
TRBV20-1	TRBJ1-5	CSASTTVNQPQHF
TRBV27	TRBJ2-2	CASSFGLGGRVDTGELFF
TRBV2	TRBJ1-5	CASRTSGQAVLPQHF
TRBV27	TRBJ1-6	CASSFQSGQGYNSPLHF
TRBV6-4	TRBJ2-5	CASIRTSGQETQYF
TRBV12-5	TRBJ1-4	CASSGGTGKLFF
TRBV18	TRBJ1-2	CASSPRGQGAGNYGYTF
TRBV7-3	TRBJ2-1	CASSSGQGNEQFF
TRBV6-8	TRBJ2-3	CASSTQTSGGGTDTQYF
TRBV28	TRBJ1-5	CASSFKGGNQPQHF
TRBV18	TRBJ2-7	CASSGLTQGIGEQYF
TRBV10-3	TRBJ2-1	CAISVRTSGGGYNEQFF
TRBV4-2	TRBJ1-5	CASSQDRRAHNQPQHF
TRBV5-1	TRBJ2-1	CASSLFGNSYNEQFF
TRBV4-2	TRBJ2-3	CASSPGTGETDTQYF
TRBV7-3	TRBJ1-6	CASSTGGASPLHF
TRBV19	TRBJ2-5	CATRRTSRYQETQYF
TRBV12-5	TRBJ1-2	CASGLVPSQNPGYGYTF
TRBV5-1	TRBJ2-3	CASSPGQGWTDTQYF
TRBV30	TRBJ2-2	CAWSVGDLGTGELFF
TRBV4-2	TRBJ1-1	CASSQGAGEDTEAFF
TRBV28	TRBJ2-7	CASNTRVGSSYEQYF
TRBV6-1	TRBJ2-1	CASSETEGYSYNEQFF
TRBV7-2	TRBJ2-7	CASRPGAGSYEQYF
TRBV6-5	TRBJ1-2	CASSTGTHLRGYTF
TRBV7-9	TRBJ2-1	CASSLWDRGLYEQFF
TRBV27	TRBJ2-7	CASSLRARTAYEQYF
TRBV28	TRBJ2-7	CASSLSGLYEQYF
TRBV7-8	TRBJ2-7	CASSINRIYEQYF
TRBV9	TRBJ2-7	CASSAGVSLSYEQYF
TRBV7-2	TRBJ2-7	CASSQRLAGSYEQYF
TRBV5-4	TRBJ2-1	CASSPPTSGSPTLYNEQFF
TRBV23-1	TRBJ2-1	CARATGSSYNEQFF
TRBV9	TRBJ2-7	CASSVDFYGEQYF
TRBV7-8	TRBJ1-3	CASSLVWTGVDTIYF
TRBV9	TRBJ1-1	CASSAYGGTEAFF
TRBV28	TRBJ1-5	CASRPPGDSNQPQHF
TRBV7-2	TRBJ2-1	CASSQTGLSYNEQFF
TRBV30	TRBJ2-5	CAWSAQGRETQYF
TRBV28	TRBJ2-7	CASSFALAGRSYEQYF
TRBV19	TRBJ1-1	CASSILAAGARTTEAFF
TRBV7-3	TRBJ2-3	CASSLDYTDTQYF
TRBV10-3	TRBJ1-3	CAISESQGAEGNTIYF
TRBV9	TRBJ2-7	CASSSRQGSEQYF
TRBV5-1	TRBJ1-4	CASRFEGAEKLFF
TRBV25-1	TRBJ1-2	CATEGRVDYGYTF